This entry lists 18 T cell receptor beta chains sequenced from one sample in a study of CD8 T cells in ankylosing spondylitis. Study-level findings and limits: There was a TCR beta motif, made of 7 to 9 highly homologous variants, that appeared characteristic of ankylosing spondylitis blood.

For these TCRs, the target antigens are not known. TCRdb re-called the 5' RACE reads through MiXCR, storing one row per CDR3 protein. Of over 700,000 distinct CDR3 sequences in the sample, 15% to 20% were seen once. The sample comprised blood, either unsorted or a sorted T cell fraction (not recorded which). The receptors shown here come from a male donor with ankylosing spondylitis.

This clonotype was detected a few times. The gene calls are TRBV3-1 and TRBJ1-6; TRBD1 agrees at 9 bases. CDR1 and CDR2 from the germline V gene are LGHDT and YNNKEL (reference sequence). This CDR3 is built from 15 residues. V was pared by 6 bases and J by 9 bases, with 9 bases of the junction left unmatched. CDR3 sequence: CASRIQGAQGSPLHF. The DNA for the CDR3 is TGTGCCAGCAGGATACAGGGGGCGCAGGGTTCACCCCTCCACTTT.

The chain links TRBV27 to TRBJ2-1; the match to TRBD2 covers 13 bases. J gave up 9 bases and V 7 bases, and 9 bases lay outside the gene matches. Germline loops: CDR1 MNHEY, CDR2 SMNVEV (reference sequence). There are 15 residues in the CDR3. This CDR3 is CASKSGTSGVFEQFF. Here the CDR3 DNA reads TGTGCCAGCAAATCCGGGACTAGCGGGGTCTTTGAGCAGTTCTTC.

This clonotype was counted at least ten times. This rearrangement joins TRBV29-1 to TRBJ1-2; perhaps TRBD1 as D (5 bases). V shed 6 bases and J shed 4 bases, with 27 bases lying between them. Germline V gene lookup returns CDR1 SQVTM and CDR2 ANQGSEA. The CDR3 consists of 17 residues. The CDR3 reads CSVAYLRGGGSPYGYTF. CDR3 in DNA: TGCAGCGTCGCATACCTCCGGGGCGGCGGGAGCCCCTATGGCTACACCTTC.

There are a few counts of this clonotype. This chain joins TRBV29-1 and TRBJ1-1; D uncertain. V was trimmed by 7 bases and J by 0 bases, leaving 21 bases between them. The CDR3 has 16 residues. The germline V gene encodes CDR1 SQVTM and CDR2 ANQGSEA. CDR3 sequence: CSDGRERDIMNTEAFF. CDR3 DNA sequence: TGCAGCGATGGCCGGGAAAGAGACATCATGAACACTGAAGCTTTCTTT. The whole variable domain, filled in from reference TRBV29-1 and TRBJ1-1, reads SAVISQKPSRDICQRGTSLTIQCQVDSQVTMMFWYRQQPGQSLTLIATANQGSEATYESGFVIDKFPISRPNLTFSTLTVSNMSPEDSSIYLCSDGRERDIMNTEAFFGQGTRLTVV.

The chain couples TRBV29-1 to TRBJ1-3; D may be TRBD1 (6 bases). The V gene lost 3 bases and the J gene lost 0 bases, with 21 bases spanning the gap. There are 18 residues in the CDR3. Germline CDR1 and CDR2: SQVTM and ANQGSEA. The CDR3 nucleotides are TGCAGCGTTGAGGTCCCCGTTTCAGGGGCGACCTCTGGAAACACCATATATTTT. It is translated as CSVEVPVSGATSGNTIYF.

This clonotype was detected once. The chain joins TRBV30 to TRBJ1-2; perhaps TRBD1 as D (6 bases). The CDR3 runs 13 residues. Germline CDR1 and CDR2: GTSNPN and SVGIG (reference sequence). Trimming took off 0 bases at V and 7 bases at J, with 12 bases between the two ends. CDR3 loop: CAWSVRGGIGYTF. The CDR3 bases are TGTGCCTGGAGTGTTCGGGGGGGCATTGGCTACACCTTC.

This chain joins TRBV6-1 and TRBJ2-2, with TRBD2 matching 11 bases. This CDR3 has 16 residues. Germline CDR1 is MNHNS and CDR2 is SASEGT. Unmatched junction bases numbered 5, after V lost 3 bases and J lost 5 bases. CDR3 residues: CASSDPGLAVTGELFF. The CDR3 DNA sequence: TGTGCCAGCAGTGACCCGGGACTAGCGGTTACCGGGGAGCTGTTTTTT.

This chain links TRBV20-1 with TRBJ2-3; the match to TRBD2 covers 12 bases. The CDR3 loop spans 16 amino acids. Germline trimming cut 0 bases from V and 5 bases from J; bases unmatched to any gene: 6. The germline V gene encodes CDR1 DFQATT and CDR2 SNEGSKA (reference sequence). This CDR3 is CSARDLAGGPLDTQYF. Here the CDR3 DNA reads TGCAGTGCTAGAGATCTAGCGGGAGGGCCCTTAGATACGCAGTATTTT.

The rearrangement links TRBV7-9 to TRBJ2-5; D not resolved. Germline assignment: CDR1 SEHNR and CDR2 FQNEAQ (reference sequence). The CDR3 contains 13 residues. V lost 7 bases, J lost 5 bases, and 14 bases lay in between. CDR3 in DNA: TGTGCCAGCAACCTACTCGGAGTGGAGACCCAGTACTTC. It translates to CASNLLGVETQYF.

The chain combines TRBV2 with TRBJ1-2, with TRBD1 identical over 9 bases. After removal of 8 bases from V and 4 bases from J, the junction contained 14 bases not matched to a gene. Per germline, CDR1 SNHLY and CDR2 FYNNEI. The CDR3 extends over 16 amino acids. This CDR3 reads CASGPYGTGSGYGYTF. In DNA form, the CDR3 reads TGTGCCAGCGGCCCGTACGGGACAGGGTCGGGCTATGGCTACACCTTC.

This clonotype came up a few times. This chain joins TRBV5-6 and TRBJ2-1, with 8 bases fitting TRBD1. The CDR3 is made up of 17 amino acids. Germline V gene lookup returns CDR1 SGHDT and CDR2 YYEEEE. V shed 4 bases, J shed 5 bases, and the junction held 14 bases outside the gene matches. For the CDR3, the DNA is TGTGCCAGCAGCACGGTGAGCAGGACAGGGTTAAACAATGAGCAGTTCTTC. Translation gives CASSTVSRTGLNNEQFF.

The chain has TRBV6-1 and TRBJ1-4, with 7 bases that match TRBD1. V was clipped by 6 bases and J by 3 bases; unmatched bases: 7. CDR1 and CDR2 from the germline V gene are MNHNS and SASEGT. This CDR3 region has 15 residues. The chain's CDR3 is CASRDDREANEKLFF. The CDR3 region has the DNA TGTGCCAGCAGGGACGACAGGGAGGCTAATGAAAAACTGTTTTTT.

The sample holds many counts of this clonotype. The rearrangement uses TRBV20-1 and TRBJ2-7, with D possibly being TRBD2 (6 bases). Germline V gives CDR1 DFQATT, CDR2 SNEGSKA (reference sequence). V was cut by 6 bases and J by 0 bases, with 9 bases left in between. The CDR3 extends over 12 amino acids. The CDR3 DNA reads TGCAGTGCCCGGGGGAACTCCTACGAGCAGTACTTC. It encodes CSARGNSYEQYF.

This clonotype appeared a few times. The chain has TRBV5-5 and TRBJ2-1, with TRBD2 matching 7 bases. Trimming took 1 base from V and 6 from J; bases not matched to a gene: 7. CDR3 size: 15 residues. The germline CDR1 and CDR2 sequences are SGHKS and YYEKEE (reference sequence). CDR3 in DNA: TGTGCCAGCAGCTTGTACCCTAGCGGAGCCAATGAGCAGTTCTTC. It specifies CASSLYPSGANEQFF.

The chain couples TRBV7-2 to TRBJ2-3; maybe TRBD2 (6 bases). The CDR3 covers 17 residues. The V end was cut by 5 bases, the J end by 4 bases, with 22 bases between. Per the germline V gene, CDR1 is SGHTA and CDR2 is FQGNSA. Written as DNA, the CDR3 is TGTGCCAGCAGCCCCAAGGGGCGGGACCCTAGGCCAGATACGCAGTATTTT. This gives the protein CASSPKGRDPRPDTQYF.

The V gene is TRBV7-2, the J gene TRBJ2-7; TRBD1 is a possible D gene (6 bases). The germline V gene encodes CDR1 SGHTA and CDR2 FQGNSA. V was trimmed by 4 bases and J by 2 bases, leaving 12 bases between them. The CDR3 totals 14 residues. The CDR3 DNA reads TGTGCCAGCAGCTCCCTGGACAGCACCTACGAGCAGTACTTC. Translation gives CASSSLDSTYEQYF.

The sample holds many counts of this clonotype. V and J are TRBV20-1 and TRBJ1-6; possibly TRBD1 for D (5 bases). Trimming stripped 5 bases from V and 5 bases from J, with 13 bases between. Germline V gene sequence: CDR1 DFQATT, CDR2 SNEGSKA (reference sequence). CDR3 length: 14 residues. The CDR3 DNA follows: TGCAGTGCTCGGGGACGGATAAATAATTCACCCCTCCACTTT. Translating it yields CSARGRINNSPLHF.

The CDR3 bases are TGTGCCAGCAGCTTAGACGGCAGGACCGTTCATGGCTACACCTTC. Translating it yields CASSLDGRTVHGYTF. The chain combines TRBV11-1 with TRBJ1-2; no firm D call. The CDR3 spans 15 residues. Germline V gene sequence: CDR1 SGHAT, CDR2 FQDESV (reference sequence). With 1 base removed from V and 6 bases from J, the gap between germline ends came to 15 bases.